Following are 18 T cell receptor beta chains from one sample sequenced in a study of cytomegalovirus exposure and HLA in healthy donors. PCR used 60 Vbeta primers and 13 Jbeta primers. The data were produced by immunoSEQ multiplex PCR, yet TCRdb's version contains in-frame clones alone and is incomplete. The sample holds 150,000 to 200,000 clones, around 81% seen once. The specimen sequenced was PBMCs. The receptor set was obtained from a woman under 30 in good health and CMV-seropositive.

The rearrangement uses TRBV9 and TRBJ2-3; D possibly corresponds to TRBD1 (5 bases). Germline CDR1 is SGDLS and CDR2 is YYNGEE. The CDR3 has 14 residues. V was trimmed by 2 bases and J by 5 bases, leaving 12 bases between them. The CDR3 DNA reads as TGTGCCAGCAGCGTGACAGCCTATAAAGATACGCAGTATTTT. Translated, it gives CASSVTAYKDTQYF.

The chain couples TRBV27 to TRBJ1-4; perhaps TRBD1 as D (5 bases). Germline V lookup: CDR1 MNHEY, CDR2 SMNVEV (reference sequence). V shed 7 bases and J shed 5 bases, with 11 bases lying between them. The CDR3 runs to 13 residues. The CDR3 DNA reads TGTGCCAGCACACCCGCAGGGAATGAAAAACTGTTTTTT. Protein product: CASTPAGNEKLFF.

CDR3 in DNA: TGTGCCAGCAGTGAATGGAGACTCCCAAACGAGGGCTACACCTTC. This codes for CASSEWRLPNEGYTF. This sequence joins TRBV25-1 and TRBJ1-2; D unresolved. CDR1 MGHDK and CDR2 SYGVNS come from the germline V gene. The germline V and J ends were trimmed by 1 base and 8 bases, with 17 bases remaining between them. The CDR3 consists of 15 residues.

The chain recombines TRBV5-4 with TRBJ2-5, with 10 bases aligning to TRBD2. The V segment lost 9 bases and the J segment 7 bases; nucleotides outside the gene matches: 12. CDR1 is SGHNT and CDR2 is YYREEE in the germline V gene (reference sequence). CDR3 length: 14 residues. The CDR3 nucleotides read TGTGCCACCGGATTAGCGGGGGGCGGGTGGACCCAGTACTTC. Translation: CATGLAGGGWTQYF.

V and J are TRBV7-8 and TRBJ2-2, with D hard to call. This CDR3 has 15 amino acids. Germline V gives CDR1 SGHVS, CDR2 FQNEAQ. Trimming took off 0 bases at V and 2 bases at J, with 7 bases between the two ends. The CDR3 spells CASSLAGQNTGELFF. CDR3 coding DNA: TGTGCCAGCAGCTTAGCGGGCCAAAACACCGGGGAGCTGTTTTTT.

The chain combines TRBV6-5 with TRBJ2-1; 7 bases line up with TRBD1. Germline V gene sequence: CDR1 MNHEY, CDR2 SVGAGI. CDR3 length: 16 amino acids. With V trimmed by 0 bases and J by 6 bases, 8 bases remained unmatched. CDR3 in amino acids: CASSYSGFRDSNEQFF. The CDR3 nucleotides are TGTGCCAGCAGTTACTCGGGTTTCAGGGACAGCAATGAGCAGTTCTTC.

Here the CDR3 DNA reads TGTGCCTCGCAAAGATTGTGGGCGCGGGGCACAGATACGCAGTATTTT. It translates to CASQRLWARGTDTQYF. The rearrangement links TRBV30 to TRBJ2-3, with TRBD2 as a possible D gene (5 bases). CDR1 GTSNPN and CDR2 SVGIG come from the germline V gene (reference sequence). This CDR3 has 16 amino acids. Trimming left V 7 bases short and J 1 base short, with 21 bases between.

There are a few counts of this clone. This chain uses TRBV6-6 with TRBJ1-6, with 8 bases aligning to TRBD1. V was pared by 11 bases and J by 10 bases, with 13 bases of the junction left unmatched. The CDR3 has 14 amino acids. CDR1 and CDR2 from the germline V gene are MNHNY and SVGAGI (reference sequence). The CDR3 DNA reads TGTGCCCATGCCAGGGGGCTGGGAGACTCACCCCTCCACTTT. It encodes CAHARGLGDSPLHF.

The V and J genes are TRBV11-1 and TRBJ2-1; 12 nucleotides line up with TRBD1. The junction had 7 bases not matched to a gene; V was cut back by 4 bases and J by 9 bases. This CDR3 is built from 15 residues. CDR1 is SGHAT, CDR2 FQDESV, per germline (reference sequence). This CDR3 is CASSSPGTGGPEQFF. The CDR3 DNA reads as TGTGCCAGCAGCTCGCCCGGGACAGGGGGCCCTGAGCAGTTCTTC.

This chain uses TRBV28 with TRBJ1-5; D may be TRBD1 (6 bases). V was trimmed by 7 bases and J by 7 bases, leaving 29 bases between them. This CDR3 comprises 18 residues. Germline CDR1 MDHEN, CDR2 SYDVKM. The CDR3 loop is CASTPDGGPRGLVQPQHF. Here the CDR3 DNA reads TGTGCCAGCACTCCCGATGGGGGTCCCAGGGGATTGGTGCAGCCCCAGCATTTT.

This clone was recorded a few times. This chain joins TRBV18 and TRBJ2-7, with 8 bases fitting TRBD2. The V gene's germline CDR1 is KGHSH and CDR2 LQKENI. The CDR3 is 13 residues long. V lost 6 bases and J lost 7; bases outside the gene matches: 8. CDR3: CASSQLAGEEQYV. The CDR3, as DNA: TGTGCCAGCTCTCAGCTAGCGGGCGAGGAGCAGTACGTC.

The V gene is TRBV13, the J gene TRBJ2-7, with D perhaps matching TRBD1 (6 bases). Trimming removed 3 bases at V and 6 bases at J, with 15 bases between. The V gene's germline CDR1 is PRHDT and CDR2 FYEKMQ (reference sequence). The CDR3 covers 14 residues. Here the CDR3 DNA reads TGTGCCAGCAGCTTCACAGGGCCCGGTAGCGAGCAGTACTTC. It encodes CASSFTGPGSEQYF.

The J gene is TRBJ2-4, the V gene TRBV5-1; 8 nucleotides line up with TRBD2. CDR1 and CDR2 from the germline V gene are SGHRS and YFSETQ. The CDR3 has 16 residues. With V trimmed by 1 base and J by 2 bases, 5 bases remained unmatched. CDR3 sequence (DNA): TGCGCCAGCAGCTTGATCGGGGGGGAATCCAAAAACATTCAGTACTTC. Its protein is CASSLIGGESKNIQYF.

The V call is TRBV6-1, the J call TRBJ1-1; 8 bases align to TRBD1. CDR3 length: 12 amino acids. CDR1 is MNHNS, CDR2 SASEGT, per germline. The V and J ends lost 6 bases and 8 bases, in that order; junction bases with no gene match: 5. The CDR3 DNA reads as TGTGCCAGCAGAGGACAGGGTAACGAAGCTTTCTTT. It specifies CASRGQGNEAFF.

With regard to this clone: The same CDR3 is also encoded by other DNA sequences in this sample. V and J are TRBV10-3 and TRBJ2-4; D possibly corresponds to TRBD1 (5 bases). There are 16 residues in the CDR3. The germline V gene has CDR1 ENHRY and CDR2 SYGVKD. The V and J ends lost 0 bases and 0 bases respectively, with 9 bases between them. The CDR3 DNA follows: TGTGCCATCAGTGAGTCGGGGCAGAAAGCCAAAAACATTCAGTACTTC. Amino acid sequence: CAISESGQKAKNIQYF.

This rearrangement joins TRBV2 to TRBJ1-6, with no clear D. The CDR3 is made up of 13 amino acids. The V and J ends lost 3 bases and 6 bases respectively, with 6 bases between them. Germline V CDR1 and CDR2: SNHLY, FYNNEI. This CDR3 reads CASSDRSNSPLHF. The CDR3 region has the DNA TGTGCCAGCAGTGATCGTAGTAATTCACCCCTCCACTTT.

The gene calls are TRBV27 and TRBJ1-2; 7 bases match TRBD1. The germline V gene encodes CDR1 MNHEY and CDR2 SMNVEV (reference sequence). The CDR3 spans 13 residues. Trimming took 6 bases from V and 1 from J; bases not matched to a gene: 2. The CDR3 DNA reads as TGTGCCAGCAGACACAGGGGTAACTATGGCTACACCTTC. Its translation is CASRHRGNYGYTF.

The rearrangement uses TRBV4-2 and TRBJ2-5; 8 bases are a match to TRBD2. CDR1 and CDR2 (germline): LGHNA, YNFKEQ. Unmatched junction bases numbered 6, after V lost 1 base and J lost 5 bases. This CDR3 region has 15 residues. The CDR3: CASSQAAGGRETQYF. The CDR3 region has the DNA TGTGCCAGCAGCCAAGCCGCGGGGGGCAGGGAGACCCAGTACTTC.